The 17 T cell receptor beta chains reported below all come from one sample, sequenced in a study of blood T cell repertoires in COVID-19. Sequencing was performed with immunoSEQ multiplex PCR; in TCRdb, only in-frame clones are kept and a portion is missing. The data contain about 200,000 clones, around 76% of them seen just once; the ten biggest clones take up 7.8%. The sample taken for sequencing was peripheral blood. The receptors shown here come from a woman aged 55 to 70 with COVID-19, enrolled during active disease.

The chain uses TRBV3-1 (or the pseudogene TRBV3-2) and TRBJ2-7; D is possibly TRBD1 (6 bases). CDR1 is LGHDT and CDR2 is YNNKEL in the germline V gene (reference sequence). Trimming left V 3 bases short and J 7 bases short, with 13 bases between. The CDR3 consists of 13 residues. CDR3 DNA: TGTGCCAGCAGCCAGGGACACTCCGGGGAGCAGTACGTC. It translates to CASSQGHSGEQYV.

The chain uses TRBV5-4 and TRBJ2-1, with 7 bases fitting TRBD2. CDR1 is SGHNT and CDR2 is YYREEE in the germline V gene (reference sequence). CDR3 length: 15 amino acids. V lost 5 bases, J lost 0 bases, and 5 bases stayed unmatched. As DNA, the CDR3 is TGTGCCAGCAGTTCCAGCGGGGCCTCCTACAATGAGCAGTTCTTC. This gives the protein CASSSSGASYNEQFF.

The chain couples TRBV2 to TRBJ1-2; no definite D call. The germline CDR1 and CDR2 sequences are SNHLY and FYNNEI. This CDR3 has 15 residues. Trimming took 5 bases from V and 6 from J, leaving 19 bases between them. The CDR3 DNA is TGTGCCAGCAGTCAAATCGTCGGGGTGGGAAATGGCTACACCTTC. It is translated as CASSQIVGVGNGYTF. Full variable domain (remainder filled in from reference TRBV2 and TRBJ1-2): EPEVTQTPSHQVTQMGQEVILRCVPISNHLYFYWYRQILGQKVEFLVSFYNNEISEKSEIFDDQFSVERPDGSNFTLKIRSTKLEDSAMYFCASSQIVGVGNGYTFGSGTRLTVV.

The chain carries TRBV29-1 and TRBJ1-1; tentative D call: TRBD1 (6 bases). Trimming took 4 bases from V and 4 from J, leaving 10 bases between them. The germline CDR1 and CDR2 sequences are SQVTM and ANQGSEA. CDR3 length equals 12 residues. In DNA form, the CDR3 reads TGCAGCGTTGGACAGGCTCGCACTGAAGCTTTCTTT. It encodes CSVGQARTEAFF.

The rearrangement uses TRBV28 and TRBJ2-5, with D perhaps TRBD1 (6 bases). Germline loops: CDR1 MDHEN, CDR2 SYDVKM. V lost 4 bases, J lost 5 bases, and 20 bases lay in between. This CDR3 region has 16 residues. The CDR3 DNA sequence: TGTGCCAGCAGTTCCCCGGGTCGAGGGCAGGGGGAGACCCAGTACTTC. It encodes CASSSPGRGQGETQYF.

The gene calls are TRBV18 and TRBJ1-4; D possibly corresponds to TRBD1 (5 bases). Per germline, CDR1 KGHSH and CDR2 LQKENI. Trimming removed 3 bases from V and 10 bases from J, with 12 bases in between. The CDR3 spans 13 residues. The CDR3 coding sequence is TGTGCCAGCTCACCTCAAGGGCAGGGAAAACTGTTTTTT. It is translated as CASSPQGQGKLFF.

J is TRBJ1-1 and V is TRBV5-6; 7 bases are shared with TRBD1. Germline lookup yields CDR1 SGHDT and CDR2 YYEEEE. With V trimmed by 4 bases and J by 1 base, 7 bases remained unmatched. CDR3 length: 15 residues. CDR3 residues: CASSLRDRSNTEAFF. The CDR3 DNA follows: TGTGCCAGCAGCCTACGGGACAGATCGAACACTGAAGCTTTCTTT.

This sequence joins TRBV4-2 and TRBJ2-3; 10 bases align to TRBD2. The germline V gene has CDR1 LGHNA and CDR2 YNFKEQ. The CDR3 sequence is 16 residues long. V lost 0 bases, J lost 9 bases, and 9 bases stayed unmatched. CDR3 nucleotides: TGTGCCAGCAGCCAAGACAGCGGGGGGGCAGAAAGGACGCAGTATTTT. Residues: CASSQDSGGAERTQYF.

The chain combines TRBV6-6 with TRBJ1-5; possible D gene TRBD1, 5 bases. Germline CDR1 MNHNY, CDR2 SVGAGI (reference sequence). V was shortened by 7 bases and J by 2 bases, with 6 bases between the two germline ends. The CDR3 consists of 12 residues. The CDR3 region is CASTRGNQPQHF. CDR3 sequence (DNA): TGTGCCAGCACCAGGGGCAATCAGCCCCAGCATTTT.

This rearrangement joins TRBV29-1 to TRBJ2-5; possible D gene TRBD1, 6 bases. The CDR3 length is 11 residues. Trimming removed 3 bases at V and 5 bases at J, with 7 bases between. Germline V gives CDR1 SQVTM, CDR2 ANQGSEA. CDR3 region: CSVERGETQYF. CDR3 sequence (DNA): TGCAGCGTTGAGAGGGGGGAGACCCAGTACTTC.

J is TRBJ2-3 and V is TRBV28; a weak D match, TRBD2 (6 bases). The CDR3 extends over 13 amino acids. V was pared by 8 bases and J by 4 bases, with 13 bases between. CDR1 and CDR2 from the germline V gene are MDHEN and SYDVKM. CDR3 nucleotide sequence: TGTGCCAGCGGGGGACTTAAACCAGATACGCAGTATTTT. Protein sequence: CASGGLKPDTQYF.

This chain connects TRBV18 to TRBJ2-7; 8 bases are shared with TRBD1. After removal of 0 bases from V and 5 bases from J, the junction contained 9 bases not matched to a gene. The germline V gene has CDR1 KGHSH and CDR2 LQKENI. This CDR3 has 16 residues. The DNA for the CDR3 is TGTGCCAGCTCACCACCCGTAGGACAGGGTATCCACGAGCAGTACTTC. This codes for CASSPPVGQGIHEQYF.

The V gene is TRBV7-9, the J gene TRBJ1-6; 7 bases fit TRBD1. CDR3 length: 16 amino acids. Germline trimming cut 0 bases from V and 5 bases from J; bases unmatched to any gene: 4. The germline V gene has CDR1 SEHNR and CDR2 FQNEAQ (reference sequence). CDR3 loop: CASSLARDSHNSPLHF. In nucleotides, the CDR3 is TGTGCCAGCAGCTTAGCCCGGGACAGCCATAATTCACCCCTCCACTTT.

V gene TRBV30 combines with J gene TRBJ2-5, with D maybe TRBD2 (5 bases). The germline V and J ends were trimmed by 4 bases and 4 bases, with 7 bases remaining between them. The CDR3 runs to 11 residues. Germline assignment: CDR1 GTSNPN and CDR2 SVGIG (reference sequence). CDR3 protein: CAWISGETQYF. CDR3 in DNA: TGTGCCTGGATAAGCGGAGAGACCCAGTACTTC. Combining the CDR3 with reference TRBV30 and TRBJ2-5 gives the whole variable domain SQTIHQWPATLVQPVGSPLSLECTVEGTSNPNLYWYRQAAGRGLQLLFYSVGIGQISSEVPQNLSASRPQDRQFILSSKKLLLSDSGFYLCAWISGETQYFGPGTRLLVL.

This chain links TRBV19 with TRBJ2-2; D is undetermined. The CDR3 has 14 amino acids. CDR1 is LNHDA and CDR2 is SQIVND in the germline V gene (reference sequence). The ends were cut back, 7 bases at V and 0 bases at J, with 9 bases in the middle. The CDR3 DNA is TGTGCCAGTATTCGGAGCGCGAACACCGGGGAGCTGTTTTTT. Amino acid sequence: CASIRSANTGELFF.

This clone was observed a few times. The gene calls are TRBV27 and TRBJ2-6, with D possibly matching TRBD1 (5 bases). The V end was cut by 4 bases, the J end by 0 bases, with 10 bases between. In germline, CDR1 is MNHEY, CDR2 SMNVEV (reference sequence). The CDR3 spans 16 residues. DNA for the CDR3: TGTGCCAGCAGTTCACCAGGGCTCTCTGGGGCCAACGTCCTGACTTTC. It is translated as CASSSPGLSGANVLTF.

J is TRBJ1-1 and V is TRBV11-2; D might be TRBD1 (6 bases). This CDR3 has 13 amino acids. Germline CDR1 is SGHAT and CDR2 is FQNNGV. Trimming stripped 7 bases from V and 11 bases from J, with 20 bases between. The CDR3 spells CASTQGSGGTAFF. The CDR3 nucleotides are TGTGCCAGCACCCAAGGCTCGGGGGGCACCGCTTTCTTT.